These 4 T cell receptor beta chains originate from one sample sequenced in a study of CD8+CD57+ T cells in acquired aplastic anemia. In patients chosen for sequencing, flow cytometry had shown CD8+CD57+ cell expansion. CDR3 and TCR beta VDJ profiling relied on a genomic DNA template. TCRdb re-called the reads with MiXCR, one entry per CDR3 protein. There are approximately 120,000 distinct CDR3 sequences in the sample; approximately 40% occur only once, and around 2.5% lies in the top ten. Sample: sorted CD4+, CD8+, or CD8+CD57+ T cells (not recorded which) from PBMCs. The receptors stem from a human donor with aplastic anemia.

The chain carries TRBV28 and TRBJ2-3; no reliable D call. The CDR3 extends over 12 amino acids. Germline CDR1 is MDHEN and CDR2 is SYDVKM. Between the trimmed V and J ends, which lost 4 bases and 2 bases, there was a span of 4 bases. The CDR3 DNA reads TGTGCCAGCAGTTGGAACACAGATACGCAGTATTTT. Translated, it gives CASSWNTDTQYF.

This clonotype has at least ten counts. The rearrangement links TRBV12-3 or TRBV12-4 to TRBJ1-2; D gene ambiguous. There are 14 residues in the CDR3. Trimming removed 5 bases at V and 4 bases at J, with 14 bases between. The DNA for the CDR3 is TGTGCCAGCAGTCCGCACGGAAACGGCTATGGCTACACCTTC. Its protein is CASSPHGNGYGYTF.

This chain connects TRBV11-2 to TRBJ2-5; the match to TRBD2 covers 14 bases. The CDR3 is 17 residues long. Per the germline V gene, CDR1 is SGHAT and CDR2 is FQNNGV. V lost 3 bases to trimming and J lost 5 bases; unmatched junction nucleotides: 8. CDR3 protein: CASSLPTSGGAAETQYF. For the CDR3, the DNA is TGTGCCAGCAGCTTGCCGACTAGCGGGGGGGCGGCGGAGACCCAGTACTTC.

Of note for this clonotype: At one boundary the junction diverges from the germline segment, which might be a read error. The rearrangement links TRBV7-7 to TRBJ2-5; no definite D call. The CDR3 totals 14 residues. Germline loops: CDR1 SSHAT, CDR2 FNYEAQ (reference sequence). For the CDR3, the DNA is TGTGCTAGCAGCTTAGTGGGCCTTGGGGAGACCCAGTACTTC. It translates to CASSLVGLGETQYF.